This TCR beta chain was sequenced in a study of T cells after yellow fever vaccination. Of note for this clonotype: Its antigen is not identified.

TCRdb recomputed calls from the 5' RACE reads with MiXCR, one row per CDR3 protein. The sample lists some 350,000 distinct CDR3 sequences, approximately 4% occurring once. The CDR3 is 13 residues long. Germline V gene data show CDR1 as LGHNA and CDR2 as YNFKEQ. The ends were cut back, 0 bases at V and 10 bases at J, with 10 bases in the middle. Study-wide results and caveats: Post-booster repertoires contained most primary-vaccination clones again (96% CD4, about 90% CD8).

The genes are TRBV4-2 and TRBJ2-4; D might be TRBD1 or TRBD2, each matching 6 bases. The sample was PBMCs, taken 5 days after the yellow fever booster vaccination. The receptor was derived from a man aged 18 to 29 who received the YFV17D yellow fever vaccine. CDR3 bases: TGTGCCAGCAGCCAAGAAGGAGGGGGGATTCAGTACTTC. This translates into CASSQEGGGIQYF.